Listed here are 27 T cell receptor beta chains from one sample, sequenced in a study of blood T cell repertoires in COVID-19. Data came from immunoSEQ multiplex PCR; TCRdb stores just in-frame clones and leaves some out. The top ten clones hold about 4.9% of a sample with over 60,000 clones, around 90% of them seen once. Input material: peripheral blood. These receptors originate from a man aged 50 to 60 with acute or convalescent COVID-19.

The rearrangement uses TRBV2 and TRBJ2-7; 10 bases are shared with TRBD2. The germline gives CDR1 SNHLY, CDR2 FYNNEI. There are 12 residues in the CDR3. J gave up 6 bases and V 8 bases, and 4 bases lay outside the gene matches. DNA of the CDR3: TGTGCCAGCGGGCTAGCGGGAGTCGAGCAGTACTTC. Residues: CASGLAGVEQYF.

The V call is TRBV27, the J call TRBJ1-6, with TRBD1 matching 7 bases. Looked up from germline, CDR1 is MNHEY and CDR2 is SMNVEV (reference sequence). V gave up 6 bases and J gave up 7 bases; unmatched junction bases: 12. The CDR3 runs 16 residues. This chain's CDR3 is CASSSQGPFRNSPLHF. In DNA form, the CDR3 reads TGTGCCAGCAGCTCACAGGGGCCCTTTCGAAATTCACCCCTCCACTTT.

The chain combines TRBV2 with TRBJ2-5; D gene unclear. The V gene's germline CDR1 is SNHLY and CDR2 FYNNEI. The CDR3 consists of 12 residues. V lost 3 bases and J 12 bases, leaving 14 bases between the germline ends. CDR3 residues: CASSDPPRPKYF. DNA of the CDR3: TGTGCCAGCAGTGATCCACCCAGGCCTAAGTACTTC.

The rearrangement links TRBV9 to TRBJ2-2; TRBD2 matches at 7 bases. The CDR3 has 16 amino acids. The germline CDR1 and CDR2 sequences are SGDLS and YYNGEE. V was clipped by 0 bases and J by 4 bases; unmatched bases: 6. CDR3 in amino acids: CASSVERDEGTGELFF. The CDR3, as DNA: TGTGCCAGCAGCGTAGAGCGGGACGAAGGCACCGGGGAGCTGTTTTTT.

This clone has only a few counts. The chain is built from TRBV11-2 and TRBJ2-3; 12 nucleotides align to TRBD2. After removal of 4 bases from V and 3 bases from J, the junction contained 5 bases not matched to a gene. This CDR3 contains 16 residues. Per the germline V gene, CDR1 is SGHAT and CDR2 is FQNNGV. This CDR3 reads CASSSLAGGITDTQYF. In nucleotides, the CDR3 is TGTGCCAGCAGCTCCCTAGCGGGAGGGATAACAGATACGCAGTATTTT.

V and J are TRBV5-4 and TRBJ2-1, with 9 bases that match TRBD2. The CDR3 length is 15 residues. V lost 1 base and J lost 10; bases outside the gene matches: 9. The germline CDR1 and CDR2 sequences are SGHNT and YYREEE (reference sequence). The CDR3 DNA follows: TGTGCCAGCAGCTTGATCGGCGGGAGGGCCCAGGAGCAGTTCTTC. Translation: CASSLIGGRAQEQFF.

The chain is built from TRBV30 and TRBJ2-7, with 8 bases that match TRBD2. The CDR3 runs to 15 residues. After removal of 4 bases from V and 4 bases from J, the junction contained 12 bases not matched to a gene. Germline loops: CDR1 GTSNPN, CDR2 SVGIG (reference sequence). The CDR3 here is CAWTRTGTSRYEQYF. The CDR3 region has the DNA TGTGCCTGGACTCGAACCGGGACTAGTAGGTACGAGCAGTACTTC.

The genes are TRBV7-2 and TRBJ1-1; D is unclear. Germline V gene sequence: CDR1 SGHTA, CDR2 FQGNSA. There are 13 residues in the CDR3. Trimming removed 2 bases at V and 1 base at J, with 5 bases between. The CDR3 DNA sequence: TGTGCCAGCAGCTTACGGTGGAACACTGAAGCTTTCTTT. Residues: CASSLRWNTEAFF.

The CDR3, as DNA: TGCAGTCGGAGACAGTCGATCTCCTACGAGCAGTACTTC. Translated: CSRRQSISYEQYF. The chain uses TRBV29-1 and TRBJ2-7, with D perhaps matching TRBD1 (5 bases). The germline V gene has CDR1 SQVTM and CDR2 ANQGSEA. CDR3 length: 13 residues.

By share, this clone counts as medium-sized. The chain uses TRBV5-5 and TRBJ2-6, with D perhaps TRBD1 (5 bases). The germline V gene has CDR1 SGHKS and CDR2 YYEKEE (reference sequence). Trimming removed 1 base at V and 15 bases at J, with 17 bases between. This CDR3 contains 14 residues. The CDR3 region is CASSLSWQGSDLTF. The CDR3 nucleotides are TGTGCCAGCAGCTTGTCTTGGCAGGGAAGCGACCTGACTTTC.

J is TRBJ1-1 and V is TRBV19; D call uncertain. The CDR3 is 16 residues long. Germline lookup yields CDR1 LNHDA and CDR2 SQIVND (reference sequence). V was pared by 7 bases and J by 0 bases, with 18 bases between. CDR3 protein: CASNYEAAQMNTEAFF. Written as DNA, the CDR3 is TGTGCCAGTAACTACGAGGCAGCCCAAATGAACACTGAAGCTTTCTTT.

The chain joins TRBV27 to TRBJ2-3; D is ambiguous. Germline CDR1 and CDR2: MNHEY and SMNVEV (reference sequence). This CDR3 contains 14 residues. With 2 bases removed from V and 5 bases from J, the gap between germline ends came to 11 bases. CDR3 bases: TGTGCCAGCAGTTTAGGGCTACCGGTAGATACGCAGTATTTT. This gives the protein CASSLGLPVDTQYF.

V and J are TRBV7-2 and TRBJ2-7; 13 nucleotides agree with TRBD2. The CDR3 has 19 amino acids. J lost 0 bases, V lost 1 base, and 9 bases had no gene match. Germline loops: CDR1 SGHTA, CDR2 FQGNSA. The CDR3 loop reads CASSLVGGLAGRVSYEQYF. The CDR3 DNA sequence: TGTGCCAGCAGCTTAGTAGGGGGACTAGCGGGGAGGGTCTCCTACGAGCAGTACTTC.

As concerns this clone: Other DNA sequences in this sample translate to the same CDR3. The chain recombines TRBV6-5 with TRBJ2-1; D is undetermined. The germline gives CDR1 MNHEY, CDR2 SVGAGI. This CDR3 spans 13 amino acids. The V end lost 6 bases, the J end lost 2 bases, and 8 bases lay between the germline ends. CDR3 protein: CASSRDTYNEQFF. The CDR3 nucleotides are TGTGCCAGCAGCCGAGACACCTACAATGAGCAGTTCTTC.

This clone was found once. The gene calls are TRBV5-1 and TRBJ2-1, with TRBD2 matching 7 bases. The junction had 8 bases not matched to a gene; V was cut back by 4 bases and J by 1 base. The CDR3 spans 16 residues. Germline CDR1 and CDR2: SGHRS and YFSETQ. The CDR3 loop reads CASSPGLVVSYNEQFF. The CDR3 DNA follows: TGCGCCAGCAGCCCCGGACTAGTAGTGTCCTACAATGAGCAGTTCTTC.

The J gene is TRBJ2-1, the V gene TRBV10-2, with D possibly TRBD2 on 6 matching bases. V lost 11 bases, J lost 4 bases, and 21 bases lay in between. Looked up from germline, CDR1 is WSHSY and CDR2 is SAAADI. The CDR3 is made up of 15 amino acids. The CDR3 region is CARDQGGKVYNEQFF. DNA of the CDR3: TGCGCCCGAGATCAGGGAGGAAAGGTTTACAATGAGCAGTTCTTC.

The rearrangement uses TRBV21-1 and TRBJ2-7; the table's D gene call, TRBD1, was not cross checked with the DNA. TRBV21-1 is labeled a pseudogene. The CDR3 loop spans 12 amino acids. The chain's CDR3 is CASSETGLEQYF. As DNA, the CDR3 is TGTGCCAGCAGCGAGACAGGGCTCGAGCAGTACTTC.

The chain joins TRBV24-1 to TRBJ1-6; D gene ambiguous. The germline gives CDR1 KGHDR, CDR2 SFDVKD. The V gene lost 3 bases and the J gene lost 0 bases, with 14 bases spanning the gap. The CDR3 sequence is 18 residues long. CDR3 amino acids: CATSDREPVCSYNSPLHF. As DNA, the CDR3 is TGTGCCACCAGTGATAGGGAGCCGGTTTGCTCCTATAATTCACCCCTCCACTTT.

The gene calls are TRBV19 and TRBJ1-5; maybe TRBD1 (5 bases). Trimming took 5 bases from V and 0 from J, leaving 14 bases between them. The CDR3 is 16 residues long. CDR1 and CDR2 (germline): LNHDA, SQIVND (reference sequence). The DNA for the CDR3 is TGTGCCAGTAGTTGGGGCACCGATGTTAGCAATCAGCCCCAGCATTTT. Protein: CASSWGTDVSNQPQHF. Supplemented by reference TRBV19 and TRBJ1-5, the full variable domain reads DGGITQSPKYLFRKEGQNVTLSCEQNLNHDAMYWYRQDPGQGLRLIYYSQIVNDFQKGDIAEGYSVSREKKESFPLTVTSAQKNPTAFYLCASSWGTDVSNQPQHFGDGTRLSIL.

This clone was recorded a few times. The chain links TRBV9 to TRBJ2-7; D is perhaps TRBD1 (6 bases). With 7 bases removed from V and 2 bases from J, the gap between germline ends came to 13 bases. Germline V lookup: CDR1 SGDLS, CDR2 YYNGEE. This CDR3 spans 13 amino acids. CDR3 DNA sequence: TGTGCCAGCGCCCCGGACAGTCCCTACGAGCAGTACTTC. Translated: CASAPDSPYEQYF. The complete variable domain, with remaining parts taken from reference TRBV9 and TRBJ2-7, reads DSGVTQTPKHLITATGQRVTLRCSPRSGDLSVYWYQQSLDQGLQFLIQYYNGEERAKGNILERFSAQQFPDLHSELNLSSLELGDSALYFCASAPDSPYEQYFGPGTRLTVT.

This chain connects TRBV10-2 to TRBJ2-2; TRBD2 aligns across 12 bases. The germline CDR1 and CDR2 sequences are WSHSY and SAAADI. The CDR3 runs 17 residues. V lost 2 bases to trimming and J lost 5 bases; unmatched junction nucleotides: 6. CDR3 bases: TGCGCCAGCAGTGAGCGACTAGCGGGAGTCGGAACCGGGGAGCTGTTTTTT. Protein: CASSERLAGVGTGELFF.

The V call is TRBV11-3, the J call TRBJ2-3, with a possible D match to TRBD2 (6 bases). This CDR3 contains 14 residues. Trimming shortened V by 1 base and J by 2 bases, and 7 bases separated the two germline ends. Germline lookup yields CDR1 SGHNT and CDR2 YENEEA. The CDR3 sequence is CASSLAGLTDTQYF. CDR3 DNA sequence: TGTGCCAGCAGCTTAGCGGGACTCACAGATACGCAGTATTTT.

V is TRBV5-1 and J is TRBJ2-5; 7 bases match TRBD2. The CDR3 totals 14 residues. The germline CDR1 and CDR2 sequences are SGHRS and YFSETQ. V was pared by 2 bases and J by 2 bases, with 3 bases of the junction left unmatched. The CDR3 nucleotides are TGCGCCAGCAGCTTAGGACTAGTTCAAGAGACCCAGTACTTC. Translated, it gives CASSLGLVQETQYF.

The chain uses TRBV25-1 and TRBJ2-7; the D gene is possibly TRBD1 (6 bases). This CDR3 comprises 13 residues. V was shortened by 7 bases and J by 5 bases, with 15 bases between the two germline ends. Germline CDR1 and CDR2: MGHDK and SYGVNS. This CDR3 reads CASTQGPKNEQYF. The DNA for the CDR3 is TGTGCCAGCACACAGGGACCGAAGAACGAGCAGTACTTC.

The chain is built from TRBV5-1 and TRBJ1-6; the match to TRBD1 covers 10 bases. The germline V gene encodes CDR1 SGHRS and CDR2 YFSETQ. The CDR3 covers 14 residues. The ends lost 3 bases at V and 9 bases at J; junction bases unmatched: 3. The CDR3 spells CASSSDRGGSPLHF. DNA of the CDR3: TGCGCCAGCAGCTCGGACAGGGGGGGTTCACCCCTCCACTTT.

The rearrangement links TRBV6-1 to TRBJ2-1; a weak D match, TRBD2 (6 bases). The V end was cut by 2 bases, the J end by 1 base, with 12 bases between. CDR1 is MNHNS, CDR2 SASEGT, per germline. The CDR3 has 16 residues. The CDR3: CASSESAGKSYNEQFF. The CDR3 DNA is TGTGCCAGCAGTGAAAGCGCGGGAAAGTCCTACAATGAGCAGTTCTTC.

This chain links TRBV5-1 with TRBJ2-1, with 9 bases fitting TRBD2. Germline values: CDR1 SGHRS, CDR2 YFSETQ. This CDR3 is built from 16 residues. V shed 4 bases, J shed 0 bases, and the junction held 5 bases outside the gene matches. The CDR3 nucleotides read TGCGCCAGCAGCGGCGGCGGGAGGGTCTCCTACAATGAGCAGTTCTTC. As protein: CASSGGGRVSYNEQFF.